This paragraph reports one TCR beta chain. Its antigen is not yet known. Base quality data are lacking; no much larger clone is found one base away. The sample comes from a study of blood T cell repertoires in COVID-19 (dated by TCRdb to the early 2020s). With regard to the full study: Samples covering the acute and convalescent phases of COVID-19 were provided by collaborators in the United States, Italy and Spain. The material from the prospective study consisted of cDNA or gDNA derived from T cells, B-cell-depleted T cells, or PBMCs. Deeply sampled blood TCRbeta repertoires from subjects exposed to, actively infected with, or recovered from COVID-19 were included in the dataset. The repertoires were released in a freely available public database meant as a resource for research on the immune response to SARS-CoV-2. The samples were drawn from the first 160 participants of the ongoing ImmuneRACE study and from 1,254 subjects provided by 6 global collaborators. Sample metadata almost always included a de-identified subject ID, COVID-19 status, age in years and sex. HLA class I and class II types, where available, came from metadata supplied by the sample provider rather than from assay-based typing.

What the study reported, not specific to this receptor: The quantity of clinical and demographic metadata differed by source and by participant and was supplied without curation.

At one collaborating source in Seattle, patients were enrolled during active infection and were followed longitudinally through the course of disease. Whole blood was collected in K2EDTA tubes by collaborating institutions according to the institutions' own protocols. For TCRbeta analysis, collaborators shipped samples in one of three forms: frozen whole blood, isolated PBMCs, or DNA extracted from either of those sample types. The immunoSEQ Assay, a bias-controlled multiplex PCR, was used to amplify TCRbeta CDR3 regions from genomic DNA. In the original analysis: The number of nucleated cells in each sample was estimated from the amplification of reference gene primers within the assay. To quantify the absolute abundance of each unique TCRbeta CDR3 rearrangement, sequence reads were collapsed and filtered. Productive Simpson clonality was computed per sample as the square root of Simpson's diversity index over productive rearrangements. Held by TCRdb, this immuneACCESS table contains in-frame sequences only and omits some clones. Under half of the omission traces to an unresolved V gene where checked; the cause of the rest is unknown. Clone size and the V and J calls come from that table; the DNA yielded D and trimming. In this sample the table shows some 170,000 clones, 85% to 95% of which occur a single time. The top ten constitute around 2% of the sample.

Including the terminal cysteine and phenylalanine, the CDR3 comprises 15 residues. Left in the record is the CDR3 DNA by itself, 45 bases read in frame from the first base. Per the germline V gene (reference sequence), LNHDA is the CDR1 and SQIVND is the CDR2. Trimming costs V 1 base and J 4 bases, and their ends lie 10 bases apart. The V and J segments used are TRBV19 and TRBJ1-4; TRBD1 is possibly the D segment (6 matching bases). The sequence derives from an older woman with COVID-19, enrolled during active disease. The sequenced sample consisted of peripheral blood. The bases read TGTGCCAGTAGTATAGGGGGGCAGGTTAATGAAAAACTGTTTTTT. Its protein product is CASSIGGQVNEKLFF.